This T cell receptor beta chain is from a study of naive and memory T cell subsets. The beta constant-region primer was an equimolar mix of two oligonucleotides covering TRBC1 and TRBC2. Nested alpha and beta constant-region primers with the SP2 primer drove four PCR rounds on ligated cDNA. TCRdb independently ran MiXCR on the UMI-ligation and nested PCR reads; one entry per CDR3 protein. The sample consists of some 31,000 distinct CDR3 sequences, 18% of them appearing once. Germline CDR1 and CDR2: KGHDR and SFDVKD. V lost 4 bases and J lost 2, with 6 bases in between. The CDR3 covers 13 residues. This TCR derives from a human donor in good health. The sequenced material came from effector memory CD4+ T cells from blood. Subset given: effector memory, CD45RA- CD27-. The chain joins TRBV24-1 to TRBJ2-3, with D hard to call. Here the CDR3 reads CATSDTNTDTQYF. The CDR3 coding sequence is TGTGCCACCAGTGACACAAACACAGATACGCAGTATTTT.